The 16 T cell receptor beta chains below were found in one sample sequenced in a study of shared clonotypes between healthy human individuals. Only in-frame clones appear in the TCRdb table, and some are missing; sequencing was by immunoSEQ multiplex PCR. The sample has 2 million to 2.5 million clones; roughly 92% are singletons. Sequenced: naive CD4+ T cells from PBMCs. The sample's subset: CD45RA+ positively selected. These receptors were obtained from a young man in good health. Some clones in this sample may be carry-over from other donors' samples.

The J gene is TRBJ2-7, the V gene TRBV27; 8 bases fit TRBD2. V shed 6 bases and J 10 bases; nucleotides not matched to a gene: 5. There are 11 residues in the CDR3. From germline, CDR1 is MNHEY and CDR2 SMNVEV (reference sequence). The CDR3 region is CASRERERQYF. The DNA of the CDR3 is TGTGCCAGCAGGGAGCGGGAGCGTCAGTACTTC.

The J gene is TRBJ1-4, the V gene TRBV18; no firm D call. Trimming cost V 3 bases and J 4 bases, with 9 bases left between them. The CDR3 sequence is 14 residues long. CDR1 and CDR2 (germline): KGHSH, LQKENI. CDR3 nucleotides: TGTGCCAGCTCACCCCTACAGAATAATGAAAAACTGTTTTTT. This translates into CASSPLQNNEKLFF.

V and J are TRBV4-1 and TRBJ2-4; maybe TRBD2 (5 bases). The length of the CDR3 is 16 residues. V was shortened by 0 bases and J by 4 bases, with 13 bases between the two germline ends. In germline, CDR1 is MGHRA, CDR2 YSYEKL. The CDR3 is CASSQERASEKNIQYF. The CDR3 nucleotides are TGCGCCAGCAGCCAAGAGAGGGCCTCGGAAAAAAACATTCAGTACTTC.

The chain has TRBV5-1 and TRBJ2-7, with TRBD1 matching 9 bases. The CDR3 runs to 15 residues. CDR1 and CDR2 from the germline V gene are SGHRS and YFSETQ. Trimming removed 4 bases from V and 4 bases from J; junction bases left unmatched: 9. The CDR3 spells CASSPQGASRYEQYF. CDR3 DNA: TGCGCCAGCAGCCCACAGGGGGCATCTAGGTACGAGCAGTACTTC.

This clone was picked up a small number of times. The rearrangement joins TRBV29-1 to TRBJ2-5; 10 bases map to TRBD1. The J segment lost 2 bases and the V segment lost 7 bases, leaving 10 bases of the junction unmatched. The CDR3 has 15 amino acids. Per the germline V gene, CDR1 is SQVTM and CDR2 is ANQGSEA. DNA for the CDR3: TGCAGCGCAGATCTCGGGACAGGGGTACAAGAGACCCAGTACTTC. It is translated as CSADLGTGVQETQYF.

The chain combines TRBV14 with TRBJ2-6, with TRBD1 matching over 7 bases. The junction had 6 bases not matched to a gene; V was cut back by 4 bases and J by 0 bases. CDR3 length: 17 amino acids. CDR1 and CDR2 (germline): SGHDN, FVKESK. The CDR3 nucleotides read TGTGCCAGCAGCCGCCGGACAGGACGCTCTGGGGCCAACGTCCTGACTTTC. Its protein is CASSRRTGRSGANVLTF.

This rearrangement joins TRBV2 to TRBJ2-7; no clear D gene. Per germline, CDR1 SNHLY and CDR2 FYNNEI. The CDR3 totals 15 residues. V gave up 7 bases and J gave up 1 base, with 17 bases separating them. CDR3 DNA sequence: TGTGCCAGCACTAAGATGGGGTCCCCGTCCTACGAGCAGTACTTC. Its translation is CASTKMGSPSYEQYF.

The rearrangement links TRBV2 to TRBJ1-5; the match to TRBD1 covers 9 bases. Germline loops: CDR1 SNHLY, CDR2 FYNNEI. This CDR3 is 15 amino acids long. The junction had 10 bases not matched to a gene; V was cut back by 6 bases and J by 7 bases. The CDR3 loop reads CASRGRGTGSQPQHF. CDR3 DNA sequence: TGTGCCAGCAGGGGCCGGGGGACAGGGAGCCAGCCCCAGCATTTT.

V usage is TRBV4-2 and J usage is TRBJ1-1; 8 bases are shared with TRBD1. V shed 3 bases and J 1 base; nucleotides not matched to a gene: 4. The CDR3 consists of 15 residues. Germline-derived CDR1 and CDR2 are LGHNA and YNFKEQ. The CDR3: CASSHYRGGNTEAFF. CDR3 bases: TGTGCCAGCAGCCATTACAGGGGGGGGAACACTGAAGCTTTCTTT.

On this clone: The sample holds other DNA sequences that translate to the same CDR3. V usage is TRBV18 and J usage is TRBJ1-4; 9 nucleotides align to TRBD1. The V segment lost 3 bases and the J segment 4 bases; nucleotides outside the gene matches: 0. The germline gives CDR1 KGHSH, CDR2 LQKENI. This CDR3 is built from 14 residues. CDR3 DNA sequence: TGTGCCAGCTCACCGGGACAGGGTAATGAAAAACTGTTTTTT. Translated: CASSPGQGNEKLFF.

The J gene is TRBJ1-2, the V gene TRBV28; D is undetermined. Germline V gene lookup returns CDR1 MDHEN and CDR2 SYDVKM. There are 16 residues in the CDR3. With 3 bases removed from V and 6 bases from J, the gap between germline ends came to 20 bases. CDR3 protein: CASSFFIQRSTDGYTF. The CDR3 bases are TGTGCCAGCAGTTTCTTCATCCAAAGGAGTACCGATGGCTACACCTTC.

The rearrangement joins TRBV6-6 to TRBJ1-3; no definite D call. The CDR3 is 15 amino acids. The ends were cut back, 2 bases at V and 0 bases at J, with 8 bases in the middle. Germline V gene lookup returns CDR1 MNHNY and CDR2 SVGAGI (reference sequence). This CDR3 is CASSYGEVSGNTIYF. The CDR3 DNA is TGTGCCAGCAGTTACGGTGAGGTCTCTGGAAACACCATATATTTT.

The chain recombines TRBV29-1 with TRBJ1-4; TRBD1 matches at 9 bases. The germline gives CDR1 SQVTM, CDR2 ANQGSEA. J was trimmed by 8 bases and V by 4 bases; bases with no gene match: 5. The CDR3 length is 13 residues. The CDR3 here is CSVGTGGGEKLFF. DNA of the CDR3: TGCAGCGTTGGTACAGGGGGCGGCGAAAAACTGTTTTTT.

Here the CDR3 reads CASRPVARSEGANTGELFF. The CDR3 DNA sequence: TGTGCCAGTAGACCGGTAGCGCGGAGCGAAGGGGCGAACACCGGGGAGCTGTTTTTT. The chain recombines TRBV19 with TRBJ2-2, with D possibly called TRBD1 or TRBD2 (5 bases each). Germline V lookup: CDR1 LNHDA, CDR2 SQIVND (reference sequence). The V gene lost 6 bases and the J gene lost 0 bases, with 23 bases spanning the gap. This CDR3 has 19 residues.

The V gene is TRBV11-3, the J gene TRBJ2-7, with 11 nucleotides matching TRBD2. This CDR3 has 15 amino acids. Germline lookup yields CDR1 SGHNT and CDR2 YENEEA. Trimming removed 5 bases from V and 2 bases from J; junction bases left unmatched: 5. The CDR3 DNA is TGTGCCAGCAGCGCCGGACTAGCGGGTCCCTACGAGCAGTACTTC. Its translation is CASSAGLAGPYEQYF. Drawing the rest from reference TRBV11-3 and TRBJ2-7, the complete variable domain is EAGVVQSPRYKIIEKKQPVAFWCNPISGHNTLYWYLQNLGQGPELLIRYENEEAVDDSQLPKDRFSAERLKGVDSTLKIQPAELGDSAVYLCASSAGLAGPYEQYFGPGTRLTVT.

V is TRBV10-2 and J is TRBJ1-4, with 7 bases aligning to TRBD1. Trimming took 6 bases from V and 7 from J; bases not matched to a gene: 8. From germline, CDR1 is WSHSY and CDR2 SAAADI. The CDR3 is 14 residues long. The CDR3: CASRLTGSSEKLFF. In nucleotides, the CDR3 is TGCGCCAGCAGACTGACAGGGAGCAGTGAAAAACTGTTTTTT.